Listed here are 23 T cell receptor beta chains from one sample, sequenced in a study of glioma-infiltrating T cells after dendritic cell vaccination. Data came from immunoSEQ multiplex PCR; TCRdb stores just in-frame clones and leaves some out. The repertoire holds 91,000 or so clones, with about 85% as singletons. Time point specified: after dendritic cell vaccination, including at tumor progression/relapse. The sample in question was blood, obtained after dendritic cell vaccination. The receptors here all came from a human donor with glioblastoma.

The chain employs TRBV4-1 and TRBJ1-5, with D maybe TRBD1 (5 bases). Trimming pared 2 bases from V and 3 bases from J, leaving 11 bases between. Germline loops: CDR1 MGHRA, CDR2 YSYEKL. The CDR3 runs to 15 residues. The chain's CDR3 is CASSQSRDFNQPQHF. In DNA, the CDR3 is TGCGCCAGCAGCCAATCTAGGGACTTCAATCAGCCCCAGCATTTT.

This chain joins TRBV7-9 and TRBJ2-7; 8 positions match TRBD1. This CDR3 has 12 amino acids. Germline V gene data show CDR1 as SEHNR and CDR2 as FQNEAQ (reference sequence). V lost 5 bases and J lost 7; bases outside the gene matches: 4. In nucleotides, the CDR3 is TGTGCCAGCAGCCGGACAGGGTGGGAGCAGTACTTC. It specifies CASSRTGWEQYF.

The chain is built from TRBV18 and TRBJ1-6, with D possibly being TRBD1 (6 bases). The V end was cut by 6 bases, the J end by 5 bases, with 14 bases between. Germline CDR1 KGHSH, CDR2 LQKENI. The CDR3 is made up of 15 amino acids. The CDR3 spells CASSQGLPDNSPLHF. The CDR3 DNA follows: TGTGCCAGCTCCCAGGGGCTACCTGATAATTCACCCCTCCACTTT.

This sequence joins TRBV7-6 and TRBJ2-1; no clear D gene. CDR3 length: 13 amino acids. V gave up 5 bases and J gave up 2 bases, with 7 bases separating them. Germline CDR1 and CDR2: SGHVS and FNYEAQ. As DNA, the CDR3 is TGTGCCAGCAGCCGTCTTCCCTACAATGAGCAGTTCTTC. This encodes CASSRLPYNEQFF.

The rearrangement uses TRBV19 and TRBJ1-5, with D tentatively TRBD1 (6 bases). The CDR3 covers 15 residues. Germline V gene sequence: CDR1 LNHDA, CDR2 SQIVND (reference sequence). The ends were cut back, 7 bases at V and 6 bases at J, with 19 bases in the middle. CDR3 bases: TGTGCCAGTACCCGGGACACCTCAACCGGTCAGCCCCAGCATTTT. This encodes CASTRDTSTGQPQHF.

The rearrangement uses TRBV6-5 and TRBJ1-2, with a tentative D call TRBD1 (5 bases). V lost 0 bases and J lost 0, with 11 bases in between. The germline V gene encodes CDR1 MNHEY and CDR2 SVGAGI. The CDR3 has 16 residues. CDR3 nucleotides: TGTGCCAGCAGTTACTCGTCAGGGATAGCTAACTATGGCTACACCTTC. Protein sequence: CASSYSSGIANYGYTF.

The chain joins TRBV18 to TRBJ1-4; no firm D call. Germline CDR1 and CDR2: KGHSH and LQKENI. V gave up 3 bases and J gave up 8 bases, with 16 bases separating them. The CDR3 is 15 residues long. CDR3 in amino acids: CASSPEKGGGEKLFF. In DNA form, the CDR3 reads TGTGCCAGCTCACCGGAGAAGGGAGGTGGCGAAAAACTGTTTTTT.

This clone was found once. The chain recombines TRBV2 with TRBJ1-1; D might be TRBD1 (6 bases). The ends were cut back, 5 bases at V and 5 bases at J, with 12 bases in the middle. The germline CDR1 and CDR2 sequences are SNHLY and FYNNEI. This CDR3 is 13 amino acids long. Written as DNA, the CDR3 is TGTGCCAGCAGTCGGGAGGGGGGGACTGAAGCTTTCTTT. Encoded protein: CASSREGGTEAFF.

This clone appeared a few times. This chain connects TRBV7-9 to TRBJ2-7; TRBD2 is a possible D gene (6 bases). Germline values: CDR1 SEHNR, CDR2 FQNEAQ (reference sequence). The CDR3 is made up of 13 amino acids. Trimming removed 4 bases at V and 3 bases at J, with 10 bases between. The CDR3 is CASSSSGGYEQYF. The CDR3 DNA sequence: TGTGCCAGCAGCTCCTCCGGGGGCTACGAGCAGTACTTC.

The V gene is TRBV6-5, the J gene TRBJ1-1; 9 nucleotides agree with TRBD1. Germline CDR1 is MNHEY and CDR2 is SVGAGI. The length of the CDR3 is 13 residues. With 6 bases clipped from V and 4 bases from J, the junction kept 3 bases outside the gene matches. This CDR3 reads CASRTGGGTEAFF. DNA for the CDR3: TGTGCCAGCAGGACAGGGGGAGGCACTGAAGCTTTCTTT.

The CDR3 DNA is TGTGCCTGGAGTGTACAGGGGAACACTGAAGCTTTCTTT. Translating it yields CAWSVQGNTEAFF. The chain employs TRBV30 and TRBJ1-1; a possible D gene is TRBD1 (6 bases). Trimming removed 0 bases from V and 1 base from J, with 6 bases in between. CDR1 is GTSNPN, CDR2 SVGIG, per germline (reference sequence). The CDR3 runs 13 residues.

This rearrangement joins TRBV15 to TRBJ1-1; no clear D gene. V was clipped by 0 bases and J by 4 bases, with 9 bases between them. Germline loops: CDR1 LNHNV, CDR2 YYDKDF (reference sequence). The CDR3 spans 14 residues. As DNA, the CDR3 is TGTGCCACCAGCAGAGATTTTGCGGGCACTGAAGCTTTCTTT. This gives the protein CATSRDFAGTEAFF.

This clone was seen only once. This rearrangement joins TRBV25-1 to TRBJ1-2; TRBD1 matches at 7 bases. The CDR3 extends over 13 amino acids. The germline CDR1 and CDR2 sequences are MGHDK and SYGVNS. Losses at the gene ends were 4 bases for V and 6 bases for J; bases not matched to a gene: 5. This chain's CDR3 is CASSVPGQHGYTF. As DNA, the CDR3 is TGTGCCAGCAGTGTACCGGGACAGCATGGCTACACCTTC.

The chain couples TRBV27 to TRBJ2-1, with 7 bases lining up with TRBD2. Germline V gene lookup returns CDR1 MNHEY and CDR2 SMNVEV (reference sequence). The V and J ends lost 1 base and 10 bases, in that order; junction bases with no gene match: 16. This CDR3 comprises 17 residues. Here the CDR3 reads CASSLFSSGGPGKEQFF. The DNA of the CDR3 is TGTGCCAGCAGTTTATTCTCTAGCGGAGGGCCGGGAAAGGAGCAGTTCTTC.

The CDR3 region is CASSLANHGTEAFF. The CDR3 DNA follows: TGTGCCAGCAGCTTAGCGAATCATGGCACTGAAGCTTTCTTT. The rearrangement joins TRBV7-3 to TRBJ1-1; D gene unclear. V lost 2 bases to trimming and J lost 4 bases, with 11 bases between them. Germline V gene lookup returns CDR1 SGHTA and CDR2 FQGTGA. The CDR3 sequence is 14 residues long.

The J gene is TRBJ2-7, the V gene TRBV28; 7 bases are a match to TRBD1. V lost 7 bases and J lost 7; bases outside the gene matches: 7. This CDR3 spans 12 amino acids. Germline CDR1 reads MDHEN; CDR2 reads SYDVKM. Here the CDR3 DNA reads TGTGCCAGCAAGATCCCAGGGGGTGAGCAGTACTTC. Its protein product is CASKIPGGEQYF.

This chain joins TRBV9 and TRBJ1-2; D might be TRBD1 (5 bases). This CDR3 spans 13 amino acids. V lost 3 bases, J lost 4 bases, and 10 bases lay in between. CDR1 is SGDLS and CDR2 is YYNGEE in the germline V gene. The CDR3 loop is CASSEGVAYGYTF. The CDR3 region has the DNA TGTGCCAGCAGCGAAGGGGTGGCCTATGGCTACACCTTC. Full variable domain (missing parts from reference TRBV9 and TRBJ1-2): DSGVTQTPKHLITATGQRVTLRCSPRSGDLSVYWYQQSLDQGLQFLIQYYNGEERAKGNILERFSAQQFPDLHSELNLSSLELGDSALYFCASSEGVAYGYTFGSGTRLTVV.

This rearrangement joins TRBV7-9 to TRBJ2-7, with unresolved D. Trimming pared 3 bases from V and 6 bases from J, leaving 6 bases between. The V gene's germline CDR1 is SEHNR and CDR2 FQNEAQ (reference sequence). The CDR3 covers 11 residues. In DNA, the CDR3 is TGTGCCAGCAGCTTTAGCTCCGAGCAGTACTTC. Residues: CASSFSSEQYF.

J is TRBJ1-2 and V is TRBV6-1; the match to TRBD1 covers 7 bases. The CDR3 is 13 residues long. V trimming: 4 bases; J trimming: 8 bases; junction bases outside the gene matches: 7. The germline CDR1 and CDR2 sequences are MNHNS and SASEGT. The CDR3 nucleotides read TGTGCCAGCAGTGCTCTCAGGGGGGAGGGCTACACCTTC. This translates into CASSALRGEGYTF.

The CDR3 protein is CASSLGTSGTYEQYF. CDR3 nucleotide sequence: TGTGCCAGCAGCTTGGGGACTAGCGGAACCTACGAGCAGTACTTC. The rearrangement joins TRBV11-1 to TRBJ2-7; 11 positions agree with TRBD2. The CDR3 is made up of 15 amino acids. The V gene end was trimmed by 3 bases and the J gene end by 2 bases; junction bases not matched to a gene: 3. Germline V lookup: CDR1 SGHAT, CDR2 FQDESV (reference sequence).

The sample holds a few counts of this clone. The chain is built from TRBV30 and TRBJ2-7, with D unclear. This CDR3 has 14 amino acids. The germline V and J ends were trimmed by 0 bases and 0 bases, with 9 bases remaining between them. CDR1 and CDR2 from the germline V gene are GTSNPN and SVGIG (reference sequence). CDR3 in amino acids: CAWSVAVGSYEQYF. The CDR3 nucleotides read TGTGCCTGGAGTGTGGCCGTTGGCTCCTACGAGCAGTACTTC.

The genes are TRBV2 and TRBJ2-5; 9 bases fit TRBD2. The CDR3 extends over 14 amino acids. V gave up 10 bases and J gave up 0 bases; unmatched junction bases: 6. The germline CDR1 and CDR2 sequences are SNHLY and FYNNEI. For the CDR3, the DNA is TGTGCCACAAGCGGGGGGCCTTACCAAGAGACCCAGTACTTC. Its translation: CATSGGPYQETQYF.

This chain links TRBV28 with TRBJ2-7, with D perhaps matching TRBD1 (7 bases). The germline V gene encodes CDR1 MDHEN and CDR2 SYDVKM. Trimming removed 6 bases at V and 7 bases at J, with 22 bases between. The CDR3 is 15 residues long. The CDR3 protein is CASSPRTGLLGEQYF. CDR3 nucleotide sequence: TGTGCCAGCAGCCCCCGGACAGGACTACTAGGAGAGCAGTACTTC.